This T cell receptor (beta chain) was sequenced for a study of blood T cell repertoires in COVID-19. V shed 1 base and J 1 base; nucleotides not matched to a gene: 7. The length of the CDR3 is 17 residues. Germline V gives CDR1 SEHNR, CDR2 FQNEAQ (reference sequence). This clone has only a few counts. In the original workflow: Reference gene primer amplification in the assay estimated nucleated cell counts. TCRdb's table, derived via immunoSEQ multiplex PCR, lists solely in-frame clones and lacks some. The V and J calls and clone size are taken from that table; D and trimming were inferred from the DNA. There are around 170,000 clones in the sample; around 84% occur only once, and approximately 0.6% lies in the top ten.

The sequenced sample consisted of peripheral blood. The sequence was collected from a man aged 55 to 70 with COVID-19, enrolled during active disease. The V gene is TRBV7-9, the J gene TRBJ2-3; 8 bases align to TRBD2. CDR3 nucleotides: TGTGCCAGCAGCTTAGTCAATAGCGGGAAAGGCACAGATACGCAGTATTTT. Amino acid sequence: CASSLVNSGKGTDTQYF.